Below, 30 T cell receptor beta chains from the same sample are listed, as sequenced in a study of blood T cell repertoires in COVID-19. TCRdb's copy holds only in-frame clones and misses some; the assay was immunoSEQ multiplex PCR. The sample has about 99,000 clones; roughly 84% are singletons. Material for sequencing was peripheral blood. Source of these receptors: an older woman in a cohort sampled during active or convalescent COVID-19.

The V call is TRBV19, the J call TRBJ1-2, with a tentative D call TRBD1 (5 bases). The CDR3 loop spans 13 amino acids. Germline CDR1 is LNHDA and CDR2 is SQIVND (reference sequence). The germline V and J ends were trimmed by 2 bases and 7 bases, with 11 bases remaining between them. CDR3 region: CASSIKGRAGYTF. CDR3 coding DNA: TGTGCCAGTAGTATAAAAGGCAGGGCTGGCTACACCTTC.

The rearrangement uses TRBV6-5 and TRBJ1-2, with TRBD1 matching 9 bases. The CDR3 loop spans 14 amino acids. The V segment lost 6 bases and the J segment 7 bases; nucleotides outside the gene matches: 9. In germline, CDR1 is MNHEY, CDR2 SVGAGI. In nucleotides, the CDR3 is TGTGCCAGCAGGGTCGGACAGGGGAGTGGTGGCTACACCTTC. This sequence encodes CASRVGQGSGGYTF.

This clone has only a few counts. The chain employs TRBV27 and TRBJ2-7; 7 nucleotides line up with TRBD2. V dropped 5 bases and J dropped 2; count of bases not matched to a gene: 6. Germline loops: CDR1 MNHEY, CDR2 SMNVEV (reference sequence). This CDR3 contains 14 residues. The CDR3: CASSLQSGAYEQYF. CDR3 nucleotides: TGTGCCAGCAGTCTCCAGAGCGGGGCCTACGAGCAGTACTTC.

This chain links TRBV7-9 with TRBJ1-4; unclear D gene. CDR1 and CDR2 from the germline V gene are SEHNR and FQNEAQ (reference sequence). The CDR3 is 15 amino acids. With 1 base removed from V and 0 bases from J, the gap between germline ends came to 6 bases. This CDR3 is CASSLGGTTNEKLFF. In nucleotides, the CDR3 is TGTGCCAGCAGCTTAGGCGGAACAACTAATGAAAAACTGTTTTTT.

The chain has TRBV19 and TRBJ1-2; D possibly corresponds to TRBD1 (6 bases). The V gene lost 7 bases and the J gene lost 4 bases, with 16 bases spanning the gap. CDR1 and CDR2 from the germline V gene are LNHDA and SQIVND (reference sequence). The CDR3 contains 14 residues. The CDR3 loop is CASTKDSVIYGYTF. The CDR3 nucleotides read TGTGCCAGTACGAAGGACAGTGTTATCTATGGCTACACCTTC.

J is TRBJ1-5 and V is TRBV7-2, with D perhaps TRBD1 (6 bases). CDR3 length: 15 amino acids. The germline CDR1 and CDR2 sequences are SGHTA and FQGNSA. Trimming took off 7 bases at V and 3 bases at J, with 16 bases between the two ends. The CDR3 DNA sequence: TGTGCCAGCAAGGCTGGGGGCAATTTCAATCAGCCCCAGCATTTT. It is translated as CASKAGGNFNQPQHF.

This clone showed up just once. The J gene is TRBJ1-5, the V gene TRBV20-1, with 11 bases matching TRBD1. V shed 3 bases and J 4 bases; nucleotides not matched to a gene: 2. This CDR3 has 14 amino acids. Germline V gives CDR1 DFQATT, CDR2 SNEGSKA (reference sequence). The CDR3 loop is CSASGDRGNQPQHF. The CDR3 nucleotides read TGCAGTGCTAGTGGGGACAGGGGGAATCAGCCCCAGCATTTT.

The rearrangement uses TRBV9 and TRBJ2-1, with TRBD2 matching 7 bases. Germline V gene data show CDR1 as SGDLS and CDR2 as YYNGEE. The CDR3 is 17 residues long. V shed 0 bases and J 9 bases; nucleotides not matched to a gene: 15. The CDR3 nucleotides read TGTGCCAGCAGCGTAGGTCCCTCCGGGACTAAAGAGCGTGAGCAGTTCTTC. As protein: CASSVGPSGTKEREQFF.

The J gene is TRBJ1-3, the V gene TRBV10-2; no clear D gene. The CDR3 length is 14 residues. V lost 7 bases, J lost 4 bases, and 14 bases lay in between. Germline values: CDR1 WSHSY, CDR2 SAAADI. CDR3 sequence reads: CASKNVGRGNTIYF. CDR3 in DNA: TGCGCCAGCAAAAACGTAGGGAGAGGAAACACCATATATTTT.

The rearrangement links TRBV15 to TRBJ2-7, with 10 bases identical to TRBD1. The CDR3 has 15 amino acids. V dropped 5 bases and J dropped 2; count of bases not matched to a gene: 6. Looked up from germline, CDR1 is LNHNV and CDR2 is YYDKDF (reference sequence). The CDR3: CATSGQGVSTYEQYF. CDR3 sequence (DNA): TGTGCCACCAGCGGACAGGGGGTGTCCACCTACGAGCAGTACTTC. The full variable domain, completed using reference TRBV15 and TRBJ2-7, is DAMVIQNPRYQVTQFGKPVTLSCSQTLNHNVMYWYQQKSSQAPKLLFHYYDKDFNNEADTPDNFQSRRPNTSFCFLDIRSPGLGDTAMYLCATSGQGVSTYEQYFGPGTRLTVT.

The gene calls are TRBV5-4 and TRBJ1-2; D perhaps matches TRBD1 (5 bases). Germline CDR1 SGHNT, CDR2 YYREEE (reference sequence). This CDR3 contains 16 residues. Trimming shortened V by 4 bases and J by 6 bases, and 22 bases separated the two germline ends. The CDR3 loop is CASSAGGARGENGYTF. The DNA for the CDR3 is TGTGCCAGCAGCGCGGGCGGGGCGAGAGGAGAAAATGGCTACACCTTC. Complete variable domain (other parts from reference TRBV5-4 and TRBJ1-2): ETGVTQSPTHLIKTRGQQVTLRCSSQSGHNTVSWYQQALGQGPQFIFQYYREEENGRGNFPPRFSGLQFPNYSSELNVNALELDDSALYLCASSAGGARGENGYTFGSGTRLTVV.

The chain employs TRBV6-5 and TRBJ2-1; 10 nucleotides agree with TRBD2. Germline V lookup: CDR1 MNHEY, CDR2 SVGAGI. V lost 7 bases and J lost 4; bases outside the gene matches: 4. The CDR3 totals 14 residues. The CDR3 DNA reads TGTGCCAGCATCGGACTAGCGGTTTACAATGAGCAGTTCTTC. Encoded protein: CASIGLAVYNEQFF.

This clone was observed a handful of times. The rearrangement joins TRBV11-2 to TRBJ2-2, with 8 bases identical to TRBD1. J lost 9 bases, V lost 5 bases, and 14 bases had no gene match. Germline V lookup: CDR1 SGHAT, CDR2 FQNNGV. The CDR3 loop spans 16 amino acids. CDR3 DNA sequence: TGTGCCAGCAGCCCATTGCTTCAGGGGGCGCTTAGGGAGCTGTTTTTT. Protein product: CASSPLLQGALRELFF.

V gene TRBV5-4 combines with J gene TRBJ1-1; 11 bases align to TRBD1. The CDR3 covers 16 residues. Germline-derived CDR1 and CDR2 are SGHNT and YYREEE (reference sequence). V shed 4 bases, J shed 1 base, and the junction held 6 bases outside the gene matches. The CDR3 DNA reads as TGTGCCAGCAGCCTAGGACAGGGGGCCGGGAACACTGAAGCTTTCTTT. This encodes CASSLGQGAGNTEAFF.

The chain carries TRBV7-3 and TRBJ2-5; 12 positions agree with TRBD2. Losses at the gene ends were 4 bases for V and 5 bases for J; bases not matched to a gene: 20. The CDR3 length is 20 residues. The germline V gene encodes CDR1 SGHTA and CDR2 FQGTGA. In DNA, the CDR3 is TGTGCCAGCAGCTCGGGGAAGGGGAAGAGACTAGCGGGAGTGGAGGAGACCCAGTACTTC. Its translation is CASSSGKGKRLAGVEETQYF.

The chain combines TRBV7-8 with TRBJ2-7; 7 positions match TRBD1. CDR3 length equals 14 residues. Losses at the gene ends were 1 base for V and 6 bases for J; bases not matched to a gene: 6. Germline lookup yields CDR1 SGHVS and CDR2 FQNEAQ. CDR3 nucleotide sequence: TGTGCCAGCAGCTTAGATCCAGGGGGATCCGAGCAGTACTTC. Translating gives CASSLDPGGSEQYF.

The genes are TRBV5-5 and TRBJ1-1; D gene uncertain. With 8 bases removed from V and 2 bases from J, the gap between germline ends came to 13 bases. CDR1 is SGHKS and CDR2 is YYEKEE in the germline V gene (reference sequence). This CDR3 comprises 13 residues. The CDR3: CASRVSLNTEAFF. In DNA, the CDR3 is TGTGCCAGTAGAGTCTCGCTTAACACTGAAGCTTTCTTT.

Only a few counts were recorded for this clone. The J gene is TRBJ1-1, the V gene TRBV6-4; D is perhaps TRBD1 (6 bases). Germline CDR1 and CDR2: MRHNA and SNTAGT. The CDR3 spans 14 residues. V gave up 8 bases and J gave up 2 bases, with 15 bases separating them. The CDR3 DNA is TGTGCCAGCCCACCGGGACAACCAAACACTGAAGCTTTCTTT. Protein: CASPPGQPNTEAFF.

The chain couples TRBV9 to TRBJ2-2; weak D call: TRBD2 (5 bases). The CDR3 is 16 residues long. Germline CDR1 SGDLS, CDR2 YYNGEE. V was pared by 6 bases and J by 5 bases, with 20 bases between. CDR3 region: CASTPRLLAQTGELFF. For the CDR3, the DNA is TGTGCCAGCACCCCGAGGTTGCTAGCTCAGACCGGGGAGCTGTTTTTT.

This rearrangement joins TRBV19 to TRBJ1-4; D ambiguous. The V end was cut by 4 bases, the J end by 3 bases, with 6 bases between. Germline assignment: CDR1 LNHDA and CDR2 SQIVND (reference sequence). The CDR3 loop spans 13 amino acids. The CDR3 is CASSRSPNEKLFF. The CDR3 nucleotides are TGTGCCAGTAGTAGGAGCCCTAATGAAAAACTGTTTTTT.

The V and J genes are TRBV9 and TRBJ1-1, with TRBD1 as a possible D gene (6 bases). The germline V gene encodes CDR1 SGDLS and CDR2 YYNGEE. Deletions cut 3 bases from V and 0 bases from J, with 18 bases between. This CDR3 has 17 amino acids. CDR3 in amino acids: CASSASRGPTMNTEAFF. CDR3 bases: TGTGCCAGCAGCGCGAGCAGGGGCCCTACCATGAACACTGAAGCTTTCTTT.

This rearrangement joins TRBV10-3 to TRBJ1-6; TRBD1 might be the D (5 bases). The CDR3 contains 15 residues. From germline, CDR1 is ENHRY and CDR2 SYGVKD. Trimming removed 0 bases at V and 6 bases at J, with 9 bases between. CDR3 DNA sequence: TGTGCCATCAGTGAGTCTTGGGGGGGTAATTCACCCCTCCACTTT. Translated: CAISESWGGNSPLHF.

This chain uses TRBV6-5 with TRBJ1-1; 10 nucleotides align to TRBD1. Germline assignment: CDR1 MNHEY and CDR2 SVGAGI. Trimming cost V 6 bases and J 2 bases; bases outside gene matches: 3. The CDR3 length is 14 residues. The CDR3 protein is CASSWTGGNTEAFF. CDR3 sequence (DNA): TGTGCCAGCAGCTGGACAGGGGGAAACACTGAAGCTTTCTTT.

This clone was picked up a small number of times. This chain links TRBV5-1 with TRBJ1-3; 7 bases match TRBD1. Trimming took 0 bases from V and 2 from J; bases not matched to a gene: 2. Germline assignment: CDR1 SGHRS and CDR2 YFSETQ. CDR3 length: 15 amino acids. DNA for the CDR3: TGCGCCAGCAGCTTGGAGGGGGCAGCTGGAAACACCATATATTTT. Its translation is CASSLEGAAGNTIYF.

V gene TRBV5-1 combines with J gene TRBJ2-3; 16 bases are shared with TRBD2. The germline CDR1 and CDR2 sequences are SGHRS and YFSETQ. J lost 1 base, V lost 1 base, and 9 bases had no gene match. The CDR3 sequence is 20 residues long. The CDR3 spells CASSLQPGLAGGSGTDTQYF. CDR3 bases: TGCGCCAGCAGCTTGCAACCGGGACTAGCGGGAGGGAGCGGCACAGATACGCAGTATTTT. Full variable domain (missing parts from reference TRBV5-1 and TRBJ2-3): KAGVTQTPRYLIKTRGQQVTLSCSPISGHRSVSWYQQTPGQGLQFLFEYFSETQRNKGNFPGRFSGRQFSNSRSEMNVSTLELGDSALYLCASSLQPGLAGGSGTDTQYFGPGTRLTVL.

V and J are TRBV30 and TRBJ1-4; 7 bases agree with TRBD1. V was pared by 2 bases and J by 0 bases, with 9 bases of the junction left unmatched. CDR1 is GTSNPN and CDR2 is SVGIG in the germline V gene (reference sequence). This CDR3 contains 17 residues. The CDR3 protein is CAWSTRDRVATNEKLFF. The CDR3 bases are TGTGCCTGGAGTACCCGGGACAGAGTTGCAACTAATGAAAAACTGTTTTTT.

The chain is built from TRBV18 and TRBJ1-2; perhaps TRBD1 as D (5 bases). V was cut by 0 bases and J by 3 bases, with 5 bases left in between. The CDR3 is 13 amino acids. Germline V lookup: CDR1 KGHSH, CDR2 LQKENI. The CDR3 DNA reads as TGTGCCAGCTCACCACCAGGGGACTATGGCTACACCTTC. Its protein product is CASSPPGDYGYTF.

The chain's CDR3 is CATSTRTTGSGYTF. DNA for the CDR3: TGTGCCACCAGCACTCGAACCACAGGGAGTGGCTACACCTTC. The chain uses TRBV15 and TRBJ1-2; perhaps TRBD1 as D (6 bases). The CDR3 loop spans 14 amino acids. The germline gives CDR1 LNHNV, CDR2 YYDKDF (reference sequence). The V end lost 4 bases, the J end lost 7 bases, and 16 bases lay between the germline ends.

The chain joins TRBV3-1 (or the pseudogene TRBV3-2) to TRBJ2-3, with 7 bases that match TRBD2. Per germline, CDR1 LGHDT and CDR2 YNNKEL (reference sequence). The V gene end was trimmed by 4 bases and the J gene end by 3 bases; junction bases not matched to a gene: 7. CDR3 length: 15 residues. CDR3 DNA sequence: TGTGCCAGCAGCCCCTTATTGGGAGGGACAGATACGCAGTATTTT. Protein product: CASSPLLGGTDTQYF.

CDR3 sequence reads: CASSATGSIGYTF. The CDR3 region has the DNA TGTGCCAGCTCAGCGACAGGGAGTATCGGCTACACCTTC. This chain uses TRBV18 with TRBJ1-2; 7 positions agree with TRBD1. In germline, CDR1 is KGHSH, CDR2 LQKENI. The CDR3 has 13 amino acids. V shed 5 bases, J shed 8 bases, and the junction held 8 bases outside the gene matches. Full variable domain (remainder filled in from reference TRBV18 and TRBJ1-2): NAGVMQNPRHLVRRRGQEARLRCSPMKGHSHVYWYRQLPEEGLKFMVYLQKENIIDESGMPKERFSAEFPKEGPSILRIQQVVRGDSAAYFCASSATGSIGYTFGSGTRLTVV.